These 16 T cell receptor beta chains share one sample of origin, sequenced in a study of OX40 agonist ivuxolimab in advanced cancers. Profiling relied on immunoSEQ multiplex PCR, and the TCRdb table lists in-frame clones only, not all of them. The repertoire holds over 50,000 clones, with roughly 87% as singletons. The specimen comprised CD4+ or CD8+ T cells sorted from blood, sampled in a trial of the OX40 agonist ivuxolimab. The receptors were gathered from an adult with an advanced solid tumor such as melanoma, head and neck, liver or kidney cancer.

In DNA, the CDR3 is TGTGCCAGCAGACAAGGCGGGCGGAACACTGAAGCTTTCTTT. Translating gives CASRQGGRNTEAFF. The chain recombines TRBV7-8 with TRBJ1-1; D remains unclear. V was pared by 6 bases and J by 1 base, with 12 bases between. This CDR3 spans 14 amino acids. Looked up from germline, CDR1 is SGHVS and CDR2 is FQNEAQ.

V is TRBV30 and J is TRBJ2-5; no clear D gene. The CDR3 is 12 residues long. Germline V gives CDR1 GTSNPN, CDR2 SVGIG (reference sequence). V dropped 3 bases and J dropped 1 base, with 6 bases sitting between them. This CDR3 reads CAWSPFQETQYF. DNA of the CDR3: TGTGCCTGGAGCCCTTTCCAAGAGACCCAGTACTTC.

DNA for the CDR3: TGTGCCAGCAGTTTGGTGGATCGAATGCGGTTCTTC. Protein: CASSLVDRMRFF. V gene TRBV28 combines with J gene TRBJ2-1, with unresolved D. CDR3 length: 12 amino acids. Germline V CDR1 and CDR2: MDHEN, SYDVKM. V was cut by 3 bases and J by 15 bases, with 15 bases left in between.

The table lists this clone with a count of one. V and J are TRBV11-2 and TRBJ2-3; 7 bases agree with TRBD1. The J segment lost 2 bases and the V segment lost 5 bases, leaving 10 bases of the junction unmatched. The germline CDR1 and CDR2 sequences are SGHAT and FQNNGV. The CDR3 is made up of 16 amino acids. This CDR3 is CASSRQGVSSTDTQYF. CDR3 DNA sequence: TGTGCCAGCAGCAGACAGGGTGTATCCTCCACAGATACGCAGTATTTT. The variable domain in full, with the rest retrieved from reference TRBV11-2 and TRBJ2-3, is EAGVAQSPRYKIIEKRQSVAFWCNPISGHATLYWYQQILGQGPKLLIQFQNNGVVDDSQLPKDRFSAERLKGVDSTLKIQPAKLEDSAVYLCASSRQGVSSTDTQYFGPGTRLTVL.

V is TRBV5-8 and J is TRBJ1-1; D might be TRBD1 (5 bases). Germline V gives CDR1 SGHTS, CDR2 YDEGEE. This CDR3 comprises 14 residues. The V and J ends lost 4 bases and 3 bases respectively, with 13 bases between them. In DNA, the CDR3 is TGTGCCAGCAGCGGGGGTTCCCGGGACACTGAAGCTTTCTTT. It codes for CASSGGSRDTEAFF. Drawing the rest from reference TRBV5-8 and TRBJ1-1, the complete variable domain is EAGVTQSPTHLIKTRGQQATLRCSPISGHTSVYWYQQALGLGLQFLLWYDEGEERNRGNFPPRFSGRQFPNYSSELNVNALELEDSALYLCASSGGSRDTEAFFGQGTRLTVV.

The CDR3 is CASSLEGRNTEAFF. The CDR3 DNA reads as TGCGCCAGCAGCTTGGAGGGCAGAAACACTGAAGCTTTCTTT. This chain joins TRBV5-1 and TRBJ1-1; D gene ambiguous. CDR1 and CDR2 from the germline V gene are SGHRS and YFSETQ. V gave up 0 bases and J gave up 2 bases, with 8 bases separating them. The CDR3 covers 14 residues.

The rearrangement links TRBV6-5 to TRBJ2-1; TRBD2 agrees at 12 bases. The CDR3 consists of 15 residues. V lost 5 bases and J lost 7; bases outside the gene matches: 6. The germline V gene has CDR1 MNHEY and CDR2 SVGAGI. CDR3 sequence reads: CASSPTSGSGNEQFF. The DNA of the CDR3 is TGTGCCAGCAGTCCGACTAGCGGGAGTGGTAATGAGCAGTTCTTC.

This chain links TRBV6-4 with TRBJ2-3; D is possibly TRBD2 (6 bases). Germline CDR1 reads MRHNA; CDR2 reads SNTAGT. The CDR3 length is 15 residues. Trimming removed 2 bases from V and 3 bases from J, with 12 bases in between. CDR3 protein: CASSDAGLGTDTQYF. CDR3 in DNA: TGTGCCAGCAGTGACGCGGGGTTGGGGACAGATACGCAGTATTTT.

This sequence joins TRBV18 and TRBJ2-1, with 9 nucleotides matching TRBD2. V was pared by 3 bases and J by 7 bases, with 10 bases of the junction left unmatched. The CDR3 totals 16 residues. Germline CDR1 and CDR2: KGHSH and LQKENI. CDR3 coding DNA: TGTGCCAGCTCACCCCAAGGGAGCGGGGGGCCAAATGAGCAGTTCTTC. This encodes CASSPQGSGGPNEQFF.

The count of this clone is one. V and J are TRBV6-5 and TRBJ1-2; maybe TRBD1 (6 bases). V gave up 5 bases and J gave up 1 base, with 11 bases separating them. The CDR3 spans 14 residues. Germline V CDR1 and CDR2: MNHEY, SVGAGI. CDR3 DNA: TGTGCCAGCAGTGATAACAGGGTTAACTATGGCTACACCTTC. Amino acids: CASSDNRVNYGYTF.

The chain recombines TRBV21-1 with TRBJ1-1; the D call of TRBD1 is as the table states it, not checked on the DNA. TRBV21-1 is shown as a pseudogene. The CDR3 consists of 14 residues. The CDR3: CASSTRDREVEAFF. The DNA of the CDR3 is TGTGCCAGCAGCACCCGGGACAGGGAGGTTGAAGCTTTCTTT.

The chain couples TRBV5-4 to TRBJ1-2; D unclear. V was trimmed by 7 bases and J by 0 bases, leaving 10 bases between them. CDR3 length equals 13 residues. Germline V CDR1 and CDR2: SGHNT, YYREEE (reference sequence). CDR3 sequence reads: CASGLTANYGYTF. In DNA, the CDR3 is TGTGCCAGCGGGTTAACAGCTAACTATGGCTACACCTTC.

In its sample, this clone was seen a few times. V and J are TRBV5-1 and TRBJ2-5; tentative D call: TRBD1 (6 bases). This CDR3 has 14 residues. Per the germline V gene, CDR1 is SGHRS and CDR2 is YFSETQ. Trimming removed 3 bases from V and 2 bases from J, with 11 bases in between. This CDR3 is CASSYRDIQETQYF. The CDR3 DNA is TGCGCCAGCAGCTACCGGGACATTCAAGAGACCCAGTACTTC.

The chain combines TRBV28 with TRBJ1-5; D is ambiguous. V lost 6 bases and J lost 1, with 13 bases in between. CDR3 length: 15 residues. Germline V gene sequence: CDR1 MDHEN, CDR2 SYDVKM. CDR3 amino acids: CASSQLDGSNQPQHF. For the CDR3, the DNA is TGTGCCAGCAGCCAGTTAGACGGAAGCAATCAGCCCCAGCATTTT.

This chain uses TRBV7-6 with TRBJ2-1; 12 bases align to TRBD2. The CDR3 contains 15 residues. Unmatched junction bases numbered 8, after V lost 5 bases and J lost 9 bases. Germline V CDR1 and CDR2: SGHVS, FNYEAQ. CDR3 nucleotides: TGTGCCAGCAGCAAAGAGGGACTAGCGGGCGGTGAGCAGTTCTTC. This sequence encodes CASSKEGLAGGEQFF. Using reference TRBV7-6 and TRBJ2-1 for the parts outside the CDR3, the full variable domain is GAGVSQSPRYKVTKRGQDVALRCDPISGHVSLYWYRQALGQGPEFLTYFNYEAQQDKSGLPNDRFSAERPEGSISTLTIQRTEQRDSAMYRCASSKEGLAGGEQFFGPGTRLTVL.

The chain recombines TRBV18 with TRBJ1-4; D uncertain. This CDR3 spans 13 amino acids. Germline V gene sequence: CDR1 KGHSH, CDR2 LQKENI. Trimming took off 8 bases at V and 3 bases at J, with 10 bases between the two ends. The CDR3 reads CASRRVPNEKLFF. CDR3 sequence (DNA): TGTGCCAGCCGACGGGTCCCTAATGAAAAACTGTTTTTT. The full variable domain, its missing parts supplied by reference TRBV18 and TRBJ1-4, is NAGVMQNPRHLVRRRGQEARLRCSPMKGHSHVYWYRQLPEEGLKFMVYLQKENIIDESGMPKERFSAEFPKEGPSILRIQQVVRGDSAAYFCASRRVPNEKLFFGSGTQLSVL.